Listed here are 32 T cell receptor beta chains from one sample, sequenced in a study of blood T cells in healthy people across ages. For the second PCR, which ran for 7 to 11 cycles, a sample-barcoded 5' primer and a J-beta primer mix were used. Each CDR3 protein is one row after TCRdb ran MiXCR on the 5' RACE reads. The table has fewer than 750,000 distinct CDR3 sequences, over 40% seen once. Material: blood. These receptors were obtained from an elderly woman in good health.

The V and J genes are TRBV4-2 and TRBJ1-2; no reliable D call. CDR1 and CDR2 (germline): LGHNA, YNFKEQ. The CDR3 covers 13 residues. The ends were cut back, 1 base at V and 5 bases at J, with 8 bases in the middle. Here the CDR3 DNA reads TGTGCCAGCAGCCAAGGACTAAGATATGGCTACACCTTC. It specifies CASSQGLRYGYTF.

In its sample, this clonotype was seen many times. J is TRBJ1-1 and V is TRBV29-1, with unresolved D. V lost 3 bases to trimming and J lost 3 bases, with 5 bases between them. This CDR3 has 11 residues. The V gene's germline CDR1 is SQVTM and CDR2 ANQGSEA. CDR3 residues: CSVESYTEAFF. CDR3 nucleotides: TGCAGCGTTGAGAGTTACACTGAAGCTTTCTTT.

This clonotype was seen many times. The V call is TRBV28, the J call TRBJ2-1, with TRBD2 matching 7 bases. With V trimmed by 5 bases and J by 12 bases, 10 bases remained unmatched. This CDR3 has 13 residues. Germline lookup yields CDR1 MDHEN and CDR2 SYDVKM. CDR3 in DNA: TGTGCCAGCAGTACTCCTTTTAGCGGGTCGCAGTTCTTC. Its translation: CASSTPFSGSQFF.

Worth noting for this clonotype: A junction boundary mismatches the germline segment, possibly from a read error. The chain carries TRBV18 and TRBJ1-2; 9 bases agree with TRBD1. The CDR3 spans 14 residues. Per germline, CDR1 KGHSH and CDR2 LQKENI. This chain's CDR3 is CAGSLQGAGYGYTF. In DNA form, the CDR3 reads TGTGCCGGCTCACTACAGGGGGCTGGCTATGGCTACACCTTC. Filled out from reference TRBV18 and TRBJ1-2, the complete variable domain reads NAGVMQNPRHLVRRRGQEARLRCSPMKGHSHVYWYRQLPEEGLKFMVYLQKENIIDESGMPKERFSAEFPKEGPSILRIQQVVRGDSAAYFCAGSLQGAGYGYTFGSGTRLTVV.

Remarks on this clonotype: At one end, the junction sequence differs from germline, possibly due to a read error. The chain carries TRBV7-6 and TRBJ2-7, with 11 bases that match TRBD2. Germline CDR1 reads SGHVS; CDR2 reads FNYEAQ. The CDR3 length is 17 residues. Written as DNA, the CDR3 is TGTGCTAGCAGCTTAGCGGGGGGGGAACTCAGGGGCAATGGGCAGTACTTC. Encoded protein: CASSLAGGELRGNGQYF.

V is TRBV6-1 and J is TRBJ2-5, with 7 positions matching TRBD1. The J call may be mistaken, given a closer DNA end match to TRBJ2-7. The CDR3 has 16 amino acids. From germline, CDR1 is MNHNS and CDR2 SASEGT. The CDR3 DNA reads TGTGCCAGCAGTGCCTTACCGGGACAGACTCACTACGAGCAGTACTTC. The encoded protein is CASSALPGQTHYEQYF.

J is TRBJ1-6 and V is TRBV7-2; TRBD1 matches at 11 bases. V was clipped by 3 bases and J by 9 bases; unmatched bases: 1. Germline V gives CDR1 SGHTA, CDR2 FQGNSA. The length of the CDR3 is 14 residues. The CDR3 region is CASSFGQGASPLHF. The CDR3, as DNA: TGTGCCAGCAGCTTCGGACAGGGGGCTTCACCCCTCCACTTT. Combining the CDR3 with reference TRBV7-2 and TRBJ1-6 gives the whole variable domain GAGVSQSPSNKVTEKGKDVELRCDPISGHTALYWYRQSLGQGLEFLIYFQGNSAPDKSGLPSDRFSAERTGGSVSTLTIQRTQQEDSAVYLCASSFGQGASPLHFGNGTRLTVT.

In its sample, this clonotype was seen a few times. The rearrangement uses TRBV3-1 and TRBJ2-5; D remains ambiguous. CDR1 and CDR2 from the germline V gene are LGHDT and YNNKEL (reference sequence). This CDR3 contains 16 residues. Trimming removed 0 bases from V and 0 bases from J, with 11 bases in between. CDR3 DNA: TGTGCCAGCAGCCAAGATCGTTTGATGTACCAAGAGACCCAGTACTTC. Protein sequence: CASSQDRLMYQETQYF.

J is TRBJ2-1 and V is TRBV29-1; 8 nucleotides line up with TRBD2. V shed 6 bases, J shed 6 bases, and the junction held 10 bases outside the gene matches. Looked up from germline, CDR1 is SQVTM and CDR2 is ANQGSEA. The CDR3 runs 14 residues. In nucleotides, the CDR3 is TGCAGCGTAGACCGACGGACTAGCAGCAATGAGCAGTTCTTC. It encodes CSVDRRTSSNEQFF.

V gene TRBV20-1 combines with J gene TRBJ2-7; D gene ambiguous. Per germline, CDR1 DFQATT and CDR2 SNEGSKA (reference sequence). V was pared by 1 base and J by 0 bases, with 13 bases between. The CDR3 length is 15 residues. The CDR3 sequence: CSARVLISGSYEQYF. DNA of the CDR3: TGCAGTGCTAGAGTCCTTATTTCTGGCTCCTACGAGCAGTACTTC.

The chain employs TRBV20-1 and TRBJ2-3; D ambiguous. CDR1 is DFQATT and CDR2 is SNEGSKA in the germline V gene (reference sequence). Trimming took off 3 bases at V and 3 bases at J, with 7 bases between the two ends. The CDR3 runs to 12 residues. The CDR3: CSASRPTDTQYF. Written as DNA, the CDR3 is TGCAGTGCTAGTCGCCCTACAGATACGCAGTATTTT.

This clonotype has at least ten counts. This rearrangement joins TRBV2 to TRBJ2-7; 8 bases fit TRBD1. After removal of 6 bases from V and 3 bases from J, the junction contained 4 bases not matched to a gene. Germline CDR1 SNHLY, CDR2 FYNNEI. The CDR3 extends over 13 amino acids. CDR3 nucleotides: TGTGCCAGCAGAGCGACAGGGGTCTACGAGCAGTACTTC. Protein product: CASRATGVYEQYF. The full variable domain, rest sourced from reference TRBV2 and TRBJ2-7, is EPEVTQTPSHQVTQMGQEVILRCVPISNHLYFYWYRQILGQKVEFLVSFYNNEISEKSEIFDDQFSVERPDGSNFTLKIRSTKLEDSAMYFCASRATGVYEQYFGPGTRLTVT.

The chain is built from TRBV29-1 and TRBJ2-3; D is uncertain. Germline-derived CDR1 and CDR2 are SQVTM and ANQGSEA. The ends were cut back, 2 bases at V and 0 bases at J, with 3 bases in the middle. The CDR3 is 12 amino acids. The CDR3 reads CSVENSTDTQYF. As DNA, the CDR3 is TGCAGCGTTGAAAACAGCACAGATACGCAGTATTTT.

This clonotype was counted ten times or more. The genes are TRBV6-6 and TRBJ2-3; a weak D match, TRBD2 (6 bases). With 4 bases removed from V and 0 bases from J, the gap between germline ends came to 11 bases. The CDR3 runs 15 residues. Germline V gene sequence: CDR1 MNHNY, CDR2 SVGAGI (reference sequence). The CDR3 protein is CASSFTGGSTDTQYF. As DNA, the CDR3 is TGTGCCAGCAGTTTCACTGGGGGGAGCACAGATACGCAGTATTTT.

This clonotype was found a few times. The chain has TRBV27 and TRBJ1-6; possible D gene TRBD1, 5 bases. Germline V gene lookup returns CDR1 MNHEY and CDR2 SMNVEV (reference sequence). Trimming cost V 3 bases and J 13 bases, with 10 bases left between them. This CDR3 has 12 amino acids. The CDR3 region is CASSFFGGPLHF. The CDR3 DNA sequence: TGTGCCAGCAGTTTCTTCGGGGGGCCCCTCCACTTT.

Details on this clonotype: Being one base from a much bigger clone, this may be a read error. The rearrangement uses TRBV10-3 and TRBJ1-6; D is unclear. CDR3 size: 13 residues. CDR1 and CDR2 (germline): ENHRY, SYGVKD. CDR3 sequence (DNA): TGTGCCATCAGATCGGGAAGCGAGTCACCCCCCCACTTT. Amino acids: CAIRSGSESPPHF.

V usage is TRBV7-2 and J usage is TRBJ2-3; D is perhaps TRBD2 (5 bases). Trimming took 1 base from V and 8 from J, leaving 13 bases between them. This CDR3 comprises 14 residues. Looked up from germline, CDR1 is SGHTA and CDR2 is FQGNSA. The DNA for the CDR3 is TGTGCCAGCAGCTTAGTGGGCTTCCGGGGTACGCAGTATTTT. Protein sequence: CASSLVGFRGTQYF.

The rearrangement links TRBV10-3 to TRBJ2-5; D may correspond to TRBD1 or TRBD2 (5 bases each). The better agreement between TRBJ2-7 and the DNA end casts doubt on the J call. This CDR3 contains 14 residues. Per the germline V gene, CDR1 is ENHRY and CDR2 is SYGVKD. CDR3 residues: CAISEKGTDYEQYF. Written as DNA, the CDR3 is TGTGCCATCAGTGAGAAGGGGACGGACTACGAGCAGTACTTC.

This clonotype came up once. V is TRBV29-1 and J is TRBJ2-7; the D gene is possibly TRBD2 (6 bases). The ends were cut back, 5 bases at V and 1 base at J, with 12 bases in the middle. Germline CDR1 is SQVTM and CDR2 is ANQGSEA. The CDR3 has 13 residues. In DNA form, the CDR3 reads TGCAGCGTTCGCGGGGTCTTATCCTACGAGCAGTACTTC. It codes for CSVRGVLSYEQYF.

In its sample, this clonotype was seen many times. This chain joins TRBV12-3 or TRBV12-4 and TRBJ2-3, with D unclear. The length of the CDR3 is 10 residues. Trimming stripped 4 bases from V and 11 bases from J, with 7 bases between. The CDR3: CASSSLWQYF. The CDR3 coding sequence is TGTGCCAGCAGTTCCCTTTGGCAGTATTTT.

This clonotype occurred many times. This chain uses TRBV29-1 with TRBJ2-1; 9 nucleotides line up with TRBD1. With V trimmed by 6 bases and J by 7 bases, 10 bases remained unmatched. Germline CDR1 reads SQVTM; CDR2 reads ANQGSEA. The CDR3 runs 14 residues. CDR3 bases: TGCAGCGTCCCGGGACAGGGCTCTTATAATGAGCAGTTCTTC. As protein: CSVPGQGSYNEQFF.

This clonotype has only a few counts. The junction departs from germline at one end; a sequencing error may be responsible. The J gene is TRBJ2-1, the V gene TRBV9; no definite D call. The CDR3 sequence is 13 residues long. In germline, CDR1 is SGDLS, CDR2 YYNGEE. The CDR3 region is CASSLGSFNEQFF. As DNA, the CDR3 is TGTGCCAGCAGTCTCGGGTCCTTCAATGAGCAGTTCTTC. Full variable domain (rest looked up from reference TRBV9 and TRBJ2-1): DSGVTQTPKHLITATGQRVTLRCSPRSGDLSVYWYQQSLDQGLQFLIQYYNGEERAKGNILERFSAQQFPDLHSELNLSSLELGDSALYFCASSLGSFNEQFFGPGTRLTVL.

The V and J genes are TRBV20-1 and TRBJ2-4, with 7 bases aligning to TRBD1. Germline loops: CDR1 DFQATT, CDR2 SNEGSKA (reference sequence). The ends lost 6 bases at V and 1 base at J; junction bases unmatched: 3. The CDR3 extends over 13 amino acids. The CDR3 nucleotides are TGCAGTGCGCCGGACAGGGCCAAAAACATTCAGTACTTC. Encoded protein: CSAPDRAKNIQYF.

The CDR3 bases are TGCAGTGCTAGGCGGGAGAATAGGGAGACCCAGTACTTC. Encoded protein: CSARRENRETQYF. This chain joins TRBV20-1 and TRBJ2-5; 7 bases line up with TRBD2. Germline loops: CDR1 DFQATT, CDR2 SNEGSKA (reference sequence). With V trimmed by 3 bases and J by 5 bases, 6 bases remained unmatched. The length of the CDR3 is 13 residues.

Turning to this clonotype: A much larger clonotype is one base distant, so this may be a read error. CDR3 residues: CASSSLRDDTRYF. Written as DNA, the CDR3 is TGTGCCAGCAGCTCGCTTAGGGACGATACGCGGTATTTT. The chain employs TRBV7-2 and TRBJ2-3, with D perhaps given as TRBD1 or TRBD2 (5 bases each). The CDR3 runs 13 residues. CDR1 is SGHTA and CDR2 is FQGNSA in the germline V gene. Looking up the rest from reference TRBV7-2 and TRBJ2-3 gives the full variable domain: GAGVSQSPSNKVTEKGKDVELRCDPISGHTALYWYRQSLGQGLEFLIYFQGNSAPDKSGLPSDRFSAERTGGSVSTLTIQRTQQEDSAVYLCASSSLRDDTRYFGPGTRLTVL.

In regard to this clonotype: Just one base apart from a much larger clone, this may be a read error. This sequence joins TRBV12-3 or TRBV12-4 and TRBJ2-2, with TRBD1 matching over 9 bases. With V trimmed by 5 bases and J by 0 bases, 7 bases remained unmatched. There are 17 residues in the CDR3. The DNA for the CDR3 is TGTGCCAGCAGTCAGTCGGGACAGGGATCGAACACCGGGGAGCTGTTTTTT. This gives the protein CASSQSGQGSNTGELFF.

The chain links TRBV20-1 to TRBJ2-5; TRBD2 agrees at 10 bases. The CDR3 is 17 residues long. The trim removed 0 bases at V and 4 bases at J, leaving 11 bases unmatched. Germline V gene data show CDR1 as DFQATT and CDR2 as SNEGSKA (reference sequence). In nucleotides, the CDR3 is TGCAGTGCTAGAGATCCCCTCCTCCTAGCGGGGGCAGAGACCCAGTACTTC. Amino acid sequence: CSARDPLLLAGAETQYF.

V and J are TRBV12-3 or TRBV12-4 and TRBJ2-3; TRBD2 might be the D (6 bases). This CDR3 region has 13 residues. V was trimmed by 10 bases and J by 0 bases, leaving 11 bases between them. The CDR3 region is CATARGSTDTQYF. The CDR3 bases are TGTGCCACGGCCCGGGGGAGCACAGATACGCAGTATTTT.

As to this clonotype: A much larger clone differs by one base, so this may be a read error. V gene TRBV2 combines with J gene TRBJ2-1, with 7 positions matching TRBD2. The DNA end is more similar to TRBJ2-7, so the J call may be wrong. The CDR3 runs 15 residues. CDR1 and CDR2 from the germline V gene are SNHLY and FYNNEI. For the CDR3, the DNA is TGTGCCAGCTCCGGGGGGATAGGCTCCTACAATGAGCAGTACTTC. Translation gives CASSGGIGSYNEQYF.

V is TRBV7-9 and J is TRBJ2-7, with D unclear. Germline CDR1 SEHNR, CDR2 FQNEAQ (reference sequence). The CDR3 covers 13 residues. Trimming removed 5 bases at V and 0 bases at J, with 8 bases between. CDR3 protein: CASSPSSSYEQYF. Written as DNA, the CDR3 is TGTGCCAGCAGCCCTTCTAGCTCCTACGAGCAGTACTTC.

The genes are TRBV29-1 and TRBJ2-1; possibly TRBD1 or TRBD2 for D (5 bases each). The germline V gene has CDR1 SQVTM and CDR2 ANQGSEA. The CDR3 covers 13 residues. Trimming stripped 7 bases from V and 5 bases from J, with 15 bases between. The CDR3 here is CSGQRGRHNEQFF. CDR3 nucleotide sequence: TGCAGCGGTCAACGGGGCAGACACAATGAGCAGTTCTTC.

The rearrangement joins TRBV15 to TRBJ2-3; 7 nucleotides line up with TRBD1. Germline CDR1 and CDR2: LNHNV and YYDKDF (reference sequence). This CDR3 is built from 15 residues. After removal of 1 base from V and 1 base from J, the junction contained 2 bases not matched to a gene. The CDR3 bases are TGTGCCACCAGCAGAGTCGACAGGGGCACAGATACGCAGTATTTT. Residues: CATSRVDRGTDTQYF.